The subject of this entry is one T cell receptor (beta chain). This record belongs to a study of blood T cell repertoires in COVID-19. V was pared by 6 bases and J by 1 base, with 10 bases between. Germline V lookup: CDR1 SGHDT, CDR2 YYEEEE. The CDR3 runs 13 residues. In the original workflow: Amplified reference gene primers provided the basis for estimating nucleated cell counts. Here immunoSEQ multiplex PCR was the method, and the copy in TCRdb shows in-frame clones only, minus some. That table supplies the V and J calls and clone size; D and trimming were determined from the DNA. The data show 180,000 or so clones, approximately 86% seen once.

This receptor was obtained from a man aged 55 to 70 with acute or convalescent COVID-19. The rearrangement links TRBV5-6 to TRBJ1-1, with D unresolved. The sample was peripheral blood. This CDR3 reads CASKRRQNTEAFF. The DNA for the CDR3 is TGTGCCAGCAAGAGGAGGCAGAACACTGAAGCTTTCTTT.